This T cell receptor beta chain comes out of a study of tumor and adjacent non-tumor tissue in lung cancer. This CDR3 is 12 amino acids long. CDR1 SQVTM and CDR2 ANQGSEA come from the germline V gene. A modified ARM-PCR protocol with three rounds of nested PCR amplified TCRbeta. TCRdb recomputed calls from the multiplex PCR reads with MiXCR, one row per CDR3 protein. The data contain roughly 82,000 distinct CDR3 sequences, approximately 73% of them singletons. For this clonotype: Because the CDR3 is missing its conserved closing phenylalanine or tryptophan, this is likely a read error.

No cell sorting was done before RNA was extracted from the tissue. This non-tumor lung sample came from over 3 cm beyond the tumor edge. The sample taken for sequencing was distant non-tumor lung tissue. The chain is built from TRBV29-1 and TRBJ2-3, with unresolved D. The sequence was collected from a woman between 45 and 60 years old with non-small cell lung cancer. This chain's CDR3 is CNVVLTTDTQYY. Written as DNA, the CDR3 is TGCAACGTTGTTTTGACAACAGATACGCAGTATTAT.